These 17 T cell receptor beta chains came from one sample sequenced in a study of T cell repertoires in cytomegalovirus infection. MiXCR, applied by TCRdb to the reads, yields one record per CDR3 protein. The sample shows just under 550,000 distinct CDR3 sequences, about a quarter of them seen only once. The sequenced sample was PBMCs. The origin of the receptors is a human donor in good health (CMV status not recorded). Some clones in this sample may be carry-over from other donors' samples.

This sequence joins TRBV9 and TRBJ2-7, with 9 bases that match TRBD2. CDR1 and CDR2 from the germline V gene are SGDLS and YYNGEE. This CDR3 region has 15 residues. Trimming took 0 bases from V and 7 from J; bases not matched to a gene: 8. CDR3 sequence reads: CASSVGLADTWEQYF. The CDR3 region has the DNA TGTGCCAGCAGCGTAGGACTAGCGGATACCTGGGAGCAGTACTTC.

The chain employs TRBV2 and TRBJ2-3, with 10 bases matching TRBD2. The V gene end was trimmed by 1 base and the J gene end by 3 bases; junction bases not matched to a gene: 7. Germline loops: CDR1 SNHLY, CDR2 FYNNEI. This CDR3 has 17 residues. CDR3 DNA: TGTGCCAGCAGTGAAGGGGTAGCGGGAGGAGGGACAGATACGCAGTATTTT. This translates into CASSEGVAGGGTDTQYF.

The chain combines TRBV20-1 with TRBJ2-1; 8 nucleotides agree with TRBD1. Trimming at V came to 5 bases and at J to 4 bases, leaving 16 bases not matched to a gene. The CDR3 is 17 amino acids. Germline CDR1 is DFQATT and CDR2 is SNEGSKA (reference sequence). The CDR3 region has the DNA TGCAGTGCTCCCTCGGGACAGGCGGCGCTTCAATACAATGAGCAGTTCTTC. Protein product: CSAPSGQAALQYNEQFF.

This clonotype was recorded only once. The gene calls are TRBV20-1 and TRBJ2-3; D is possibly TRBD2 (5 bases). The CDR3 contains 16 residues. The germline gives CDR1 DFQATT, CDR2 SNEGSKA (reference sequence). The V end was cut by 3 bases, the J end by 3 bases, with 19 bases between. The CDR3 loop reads CSASPSGSWFTDTQYF. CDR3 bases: TGCAGTGCTAGCCCTTCGGGGAGCTGGTTTACAGATACGCAGTATTTT.

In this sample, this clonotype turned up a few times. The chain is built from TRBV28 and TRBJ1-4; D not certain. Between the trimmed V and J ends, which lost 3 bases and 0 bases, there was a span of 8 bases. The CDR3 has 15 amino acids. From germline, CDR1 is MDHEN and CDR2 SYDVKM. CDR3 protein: CASSLLGTTNEKLFF. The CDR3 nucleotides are TGTGCCAGCAGTTTGCTCGGAACAACTAATGAAAAACTGTTTTTT.

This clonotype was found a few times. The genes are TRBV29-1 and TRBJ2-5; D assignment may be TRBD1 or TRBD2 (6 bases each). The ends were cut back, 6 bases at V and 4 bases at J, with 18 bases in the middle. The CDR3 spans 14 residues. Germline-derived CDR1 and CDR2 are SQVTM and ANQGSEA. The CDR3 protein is CSVGGYDRSETQYF. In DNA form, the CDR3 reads TGCAGCGTGGGGGGCTACGACAGGTCAGAGACCCAGTACTTC.

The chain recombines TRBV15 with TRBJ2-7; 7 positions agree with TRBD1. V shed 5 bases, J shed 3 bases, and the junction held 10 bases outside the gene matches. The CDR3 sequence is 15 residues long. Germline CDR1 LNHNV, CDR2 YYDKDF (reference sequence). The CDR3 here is CATSGSWDSRYEQYF. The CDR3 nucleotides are TGTGCCACCAGCGGATCATGGGACAGCCGCTACGAGCAGTACTTC.

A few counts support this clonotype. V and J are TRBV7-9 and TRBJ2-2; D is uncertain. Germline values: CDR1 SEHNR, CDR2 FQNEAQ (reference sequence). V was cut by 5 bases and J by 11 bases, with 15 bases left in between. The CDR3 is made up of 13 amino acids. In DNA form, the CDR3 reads TGTGCCAGCAGCACCATGTTTGTCGGAGAGCTGTTTTTT. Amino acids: CASSTMFVGELFF.

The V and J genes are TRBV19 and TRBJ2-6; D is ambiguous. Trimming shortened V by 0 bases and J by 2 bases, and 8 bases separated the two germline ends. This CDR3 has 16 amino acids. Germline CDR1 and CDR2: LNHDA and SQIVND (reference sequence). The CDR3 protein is CASSIDSNPGANVLTF. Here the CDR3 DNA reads TGTGCCAGTAGTATAGATTCTAACCCTGGGGCCAACGTCCTGACTTTC. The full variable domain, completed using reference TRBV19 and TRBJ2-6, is DGGITQSPKYLFRKEGQNVTLSCEQNLNHDAMYWYRQDPGQGLRLIYYSQIVNDFQKGDIAEGYSVSREKKESFPLTVTSAQKNPTAFYLCASSIDSNPGANVLTFGAGSRLTVL.

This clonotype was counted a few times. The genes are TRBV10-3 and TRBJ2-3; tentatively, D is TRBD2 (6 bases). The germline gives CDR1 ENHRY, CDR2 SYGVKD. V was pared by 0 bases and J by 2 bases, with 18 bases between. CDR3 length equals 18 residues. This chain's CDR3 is CAISESFGILADTDTQYF. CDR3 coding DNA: TGTGCCATCAGTGAGTCGTTTGGTATACTAGCAGACACAGATACGCAGTATTTT.

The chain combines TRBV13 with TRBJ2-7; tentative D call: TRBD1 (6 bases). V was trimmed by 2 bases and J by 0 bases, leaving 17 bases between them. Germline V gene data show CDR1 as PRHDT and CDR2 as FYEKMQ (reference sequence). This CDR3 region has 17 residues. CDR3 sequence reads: CASSLHRRTEASYEQYV. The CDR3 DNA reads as TGTGCCAGCAGCTTACATCGAAGGACAGAGGCCTCCTACGAGCAGTACGTC.

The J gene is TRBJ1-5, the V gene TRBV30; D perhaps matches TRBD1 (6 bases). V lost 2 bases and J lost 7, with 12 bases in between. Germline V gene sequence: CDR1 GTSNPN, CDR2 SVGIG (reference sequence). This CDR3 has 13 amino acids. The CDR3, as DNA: TGTGCCTGGAGTCCACAGGGTCCGCAGCCCCAGCATTTT. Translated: CAWSPQGPQPQHF. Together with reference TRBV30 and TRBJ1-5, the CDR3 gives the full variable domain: SQTIHQWPATLVQPVGSPLSLECTVEGTSNPNLYWYRQAAGRGLQLLFYSVGIGQISSEVPQNLSASRPQDRQFILSSKKLLLSDSGFYLCAWSPQGPQPQHFGDGTRLSIL.

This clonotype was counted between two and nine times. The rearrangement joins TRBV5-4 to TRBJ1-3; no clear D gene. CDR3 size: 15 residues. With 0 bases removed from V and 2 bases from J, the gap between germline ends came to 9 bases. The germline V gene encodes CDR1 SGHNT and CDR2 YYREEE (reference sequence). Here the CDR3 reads CASSLDLGPGNTIYF. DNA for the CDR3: TGTGCCAGCAGCTTGGACCTAGGACCTGGAAACACCATATATTTT.

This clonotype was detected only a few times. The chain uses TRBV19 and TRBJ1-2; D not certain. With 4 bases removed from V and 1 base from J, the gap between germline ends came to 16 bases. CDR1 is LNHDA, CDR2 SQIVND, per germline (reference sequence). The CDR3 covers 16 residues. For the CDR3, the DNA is TGTGCCAGTAGTACCCTCCGACACTCCAATAACTATGGCTACACCTTC. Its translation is CASSTLRHSNNYGYTF.

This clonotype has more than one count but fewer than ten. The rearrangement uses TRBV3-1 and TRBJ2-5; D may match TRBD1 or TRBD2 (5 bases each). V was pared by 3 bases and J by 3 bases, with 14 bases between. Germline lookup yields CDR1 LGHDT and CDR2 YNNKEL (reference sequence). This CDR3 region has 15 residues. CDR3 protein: CASSHVEGLEETQYF. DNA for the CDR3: TGTGCCAGCAGCCACGTCGAGGGGCTGGAAGAGACCCAGTACTTC.

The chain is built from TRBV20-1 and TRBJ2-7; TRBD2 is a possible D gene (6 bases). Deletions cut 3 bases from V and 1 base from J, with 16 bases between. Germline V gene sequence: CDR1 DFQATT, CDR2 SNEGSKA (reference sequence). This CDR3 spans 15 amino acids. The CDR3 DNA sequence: TGCAGTGCTAGCCCCCCCGAGCGGGCGTCCTACGAGCAGTACTTC. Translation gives CSASPPERASYEQYF.

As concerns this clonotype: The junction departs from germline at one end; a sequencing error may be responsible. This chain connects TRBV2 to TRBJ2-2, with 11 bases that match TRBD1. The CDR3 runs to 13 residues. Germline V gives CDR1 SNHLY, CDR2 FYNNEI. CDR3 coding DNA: TGTGGTTCGGGACAGGGGGGTACCGGTGAGCTGTTTTTT. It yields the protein CGSGQGGTGELFF.